This TCR beta chain was sequenced in a study of early T cells in non-severe SARS-CoV-2 infection. In the study overall: Unsorted whole blood bulk RNA was sequenced, with unpaired chains.

Findings and limits, study-wide: Missing private and CD4 specificities, VDJdb matching favored anti-spike CD8 responses.

This clonotype was seen at least ten times. Its cognate antigen is unknown. Unique molecular identifier tags were affixed to discrete cDNA molecules. TCRdb itself ran the 5' RACE reads through MiXCR, one entry per CDR3 protein. This sample has 20,000 to 25,000 distinct CDR3 sequences, with more than 4.5% found just once. The CDR3 is made up of 13 amino acids. V lost 6 bases, J lost 2 bases, and 4 bases stayed unmatched. In germline, CDR1 is MNHEY, CDR2 SMNVEV (reference sequence). This sequence was found in an adult who was a healthcare worker with PCR-confirmed SARS-CoV-2 infection or an uninfected control (not recorded which). The V gene is TRBV27, the J gene TRBJ2-7; 7 positions agree with TRBD2. Sequences were obtained from whole blood. DNA of the CDR3: TGTGCCAGCAGGGCTAGCGGCCCCTACGAGCAGTACTTC. This encodes CASRASGPYEQYF.